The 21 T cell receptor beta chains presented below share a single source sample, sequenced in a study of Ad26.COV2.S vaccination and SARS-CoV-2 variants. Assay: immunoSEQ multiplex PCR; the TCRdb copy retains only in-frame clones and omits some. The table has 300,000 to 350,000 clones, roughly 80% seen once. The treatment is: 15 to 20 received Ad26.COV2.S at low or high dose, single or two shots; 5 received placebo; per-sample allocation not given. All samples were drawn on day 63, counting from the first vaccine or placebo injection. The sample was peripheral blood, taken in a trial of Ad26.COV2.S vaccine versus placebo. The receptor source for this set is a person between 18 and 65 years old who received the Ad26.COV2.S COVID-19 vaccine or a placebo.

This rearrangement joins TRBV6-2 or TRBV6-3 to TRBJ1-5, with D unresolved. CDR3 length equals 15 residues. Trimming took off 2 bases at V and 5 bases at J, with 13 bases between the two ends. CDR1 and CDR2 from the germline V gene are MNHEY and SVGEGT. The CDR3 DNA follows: TGTGCCAGCAGTTACCTCTCCGAGGGTTATCAGCCCCAGCATTTT. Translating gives CASSYLSEGYQPQHF.

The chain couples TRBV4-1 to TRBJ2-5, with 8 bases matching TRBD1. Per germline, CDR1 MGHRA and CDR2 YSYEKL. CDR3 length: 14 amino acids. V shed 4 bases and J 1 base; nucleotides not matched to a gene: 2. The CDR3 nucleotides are TGCGCCAGCAGCCCAGGACAGGGCCAAGAGACCCAGTACTTC. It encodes CASSPGQGQETQYF.

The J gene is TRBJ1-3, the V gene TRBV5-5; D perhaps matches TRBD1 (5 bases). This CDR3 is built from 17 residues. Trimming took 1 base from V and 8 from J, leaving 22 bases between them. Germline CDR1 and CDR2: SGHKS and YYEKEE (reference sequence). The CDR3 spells CASSLYGFLGTVDTIYF. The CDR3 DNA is TGTGCCAGCAGCTTGTACGGGTTTCTGGGGACGGTGGACACCATATATTTT.

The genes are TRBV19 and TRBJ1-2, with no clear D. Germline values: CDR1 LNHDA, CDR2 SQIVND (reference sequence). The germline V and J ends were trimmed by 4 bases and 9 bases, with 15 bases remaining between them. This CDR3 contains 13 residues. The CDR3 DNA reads TGTGCCAGTAGTAACAACGGGGTCGAAAGCTACACCTTC. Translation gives CASSNNGVESYTF.

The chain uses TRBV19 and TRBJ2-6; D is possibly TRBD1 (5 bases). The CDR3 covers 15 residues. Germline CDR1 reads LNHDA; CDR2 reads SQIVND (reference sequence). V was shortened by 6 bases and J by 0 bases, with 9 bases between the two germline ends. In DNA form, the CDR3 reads TGTGCCAGTAGCGCAGGGATCTCTGGGGCCAACGTCCTGACTTTC. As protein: CASSAGISGANVLTF.

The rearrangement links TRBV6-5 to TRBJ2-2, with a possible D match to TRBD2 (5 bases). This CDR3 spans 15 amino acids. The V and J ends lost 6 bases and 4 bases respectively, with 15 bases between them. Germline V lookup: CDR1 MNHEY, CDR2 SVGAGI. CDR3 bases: TGTGCCAGCAGCGCCCAGAGGAGCGGCACCGGGGAGCTGTTTTTT. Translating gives CASSAQRSGTGELFF.

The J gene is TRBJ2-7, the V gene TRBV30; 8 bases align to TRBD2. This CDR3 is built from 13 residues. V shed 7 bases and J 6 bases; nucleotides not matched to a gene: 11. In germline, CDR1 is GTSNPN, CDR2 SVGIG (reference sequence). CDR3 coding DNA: TGTGCCTTTACCGGGACTAGTAGCGCCGAGCAGTACTTC. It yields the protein CAFTGTSSAEQYF.

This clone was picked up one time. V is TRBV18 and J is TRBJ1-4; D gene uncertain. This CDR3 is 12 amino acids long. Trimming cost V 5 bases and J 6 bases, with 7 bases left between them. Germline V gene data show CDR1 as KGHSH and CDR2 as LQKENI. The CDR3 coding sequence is TGTGCCAGCTCAAGTCTCCATGAAAAACTGTTTTTT. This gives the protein CASSSLHEKLFF.

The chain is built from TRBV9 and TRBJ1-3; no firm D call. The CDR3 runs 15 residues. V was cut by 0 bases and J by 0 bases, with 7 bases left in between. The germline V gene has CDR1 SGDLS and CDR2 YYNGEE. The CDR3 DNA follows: TGTGCCAGCAGCGTAGGCATGGGCTCTGGAAACACCATATATTTT. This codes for CASSVGMGSGNTIYF.

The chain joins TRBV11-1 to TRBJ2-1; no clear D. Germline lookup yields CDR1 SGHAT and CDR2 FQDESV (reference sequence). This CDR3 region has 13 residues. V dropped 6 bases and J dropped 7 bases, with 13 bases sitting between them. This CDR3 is CASSLLGLNEQFF. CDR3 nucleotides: TGTGCCAGCAGTCTCCTCGGGTTGAATGAGCAGTTCTTC. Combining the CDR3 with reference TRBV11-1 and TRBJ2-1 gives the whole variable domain EAEVAQSPRYKITEKSQAVAFWCDPISGHATLYWYRQILGQGPELLVQFQDESVVDDSQLPKDRFSAERLKGVDSTLKIQPAELGDSAMYLCASSLLGLNEQFFGPGTRLTVL.

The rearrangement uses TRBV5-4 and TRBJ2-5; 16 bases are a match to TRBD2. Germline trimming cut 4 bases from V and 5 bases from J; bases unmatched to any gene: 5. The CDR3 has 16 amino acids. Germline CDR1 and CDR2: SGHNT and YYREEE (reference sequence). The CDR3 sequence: CASSTGLAGGPETQYF. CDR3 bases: TGTGCCAGCAGCACGGGACTAGCGGGGGGGCCGGAGACCCAGTACTTC.

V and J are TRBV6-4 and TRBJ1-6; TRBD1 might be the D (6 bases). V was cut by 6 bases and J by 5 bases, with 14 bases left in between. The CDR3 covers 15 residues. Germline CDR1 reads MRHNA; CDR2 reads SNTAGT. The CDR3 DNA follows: TGTGCCAGCAGATCTTCCGGGACAAATAATTCACCCCTCCACTTT. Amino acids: CASRSSGTNNSPLHF.

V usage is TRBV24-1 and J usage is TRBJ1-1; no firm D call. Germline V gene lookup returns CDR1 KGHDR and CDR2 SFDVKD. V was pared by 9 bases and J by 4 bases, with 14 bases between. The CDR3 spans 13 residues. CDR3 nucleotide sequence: TGTGCCACCCGGTATGGCGAGAGCACTGAAGCTTTCTTT. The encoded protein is CATRYGESTEAFF.

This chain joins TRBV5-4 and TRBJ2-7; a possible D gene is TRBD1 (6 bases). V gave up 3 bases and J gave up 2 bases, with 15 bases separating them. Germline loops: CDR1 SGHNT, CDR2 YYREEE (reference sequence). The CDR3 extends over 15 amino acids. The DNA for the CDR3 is TGTGCCAGCAGCTCGCCGCGACAGGAAACCTACGAGCAGTACTTC. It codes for CASSSPRQETYEQYF.

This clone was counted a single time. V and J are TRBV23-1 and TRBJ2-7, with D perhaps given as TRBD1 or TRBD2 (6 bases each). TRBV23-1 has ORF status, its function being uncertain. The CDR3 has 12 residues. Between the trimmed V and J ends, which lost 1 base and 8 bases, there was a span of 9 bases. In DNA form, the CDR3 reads TGCGCCAGCAGTCAATGGGGGGCAAAGCAGTACTTC. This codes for CASSQWGAKQYF.

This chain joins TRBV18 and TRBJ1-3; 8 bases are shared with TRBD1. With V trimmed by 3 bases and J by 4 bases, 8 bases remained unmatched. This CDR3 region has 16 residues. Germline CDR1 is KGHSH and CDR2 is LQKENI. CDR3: CASSPIPGGVGNTIYF. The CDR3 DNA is TGTGCCAGCTCACCTATCCCAGGGGGCGTAGGAAACACCATATATTTT.

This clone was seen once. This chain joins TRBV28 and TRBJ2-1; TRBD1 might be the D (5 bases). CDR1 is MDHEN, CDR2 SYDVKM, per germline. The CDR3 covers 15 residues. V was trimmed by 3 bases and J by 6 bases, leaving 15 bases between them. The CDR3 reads CASSFTLGARNEQFF. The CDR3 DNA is TGTGCCAGCAGTTTCACCTTAGGGGCCCGCAATGAGCAGTTCTTC.

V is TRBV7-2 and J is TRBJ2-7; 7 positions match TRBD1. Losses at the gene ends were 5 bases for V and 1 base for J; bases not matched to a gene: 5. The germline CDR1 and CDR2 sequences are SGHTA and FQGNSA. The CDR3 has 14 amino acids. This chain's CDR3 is CASSPTGWSYEQYF. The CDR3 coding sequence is TGTGCCAGCAGCCCGACAGGGTGGTCCTACGAGCAGTACTTC.

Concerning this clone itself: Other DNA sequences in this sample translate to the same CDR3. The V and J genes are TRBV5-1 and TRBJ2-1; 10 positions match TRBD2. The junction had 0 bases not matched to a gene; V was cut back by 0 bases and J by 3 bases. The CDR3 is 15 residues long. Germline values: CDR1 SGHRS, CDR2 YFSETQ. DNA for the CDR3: TGCGCCAGCAGCTTGGGGACTAGCGGCTACAATGAGCAGTTCTTC. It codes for CASSLGTSGYNEQFF. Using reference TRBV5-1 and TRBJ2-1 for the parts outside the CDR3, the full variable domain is KAGVTQTPRYLIKTRGQQVTLSCSPISGHRSVSWYQQTPGQGLQFLFEYFSETQRNKGNFPGRFSGRQFSNSRSEMNVSTLELGDSALYLCASSLGTSGYNEQFFGPGTRLTVL.

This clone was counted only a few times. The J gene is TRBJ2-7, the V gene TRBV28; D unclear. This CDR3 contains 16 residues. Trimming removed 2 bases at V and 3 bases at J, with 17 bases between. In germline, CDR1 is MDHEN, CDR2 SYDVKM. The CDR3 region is CASSLRATSGVYEQYF. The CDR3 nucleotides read TGTGCCAGCAGTTTACGGGCAACCTCTGGGGTCTACGAGCAGTACTTC.

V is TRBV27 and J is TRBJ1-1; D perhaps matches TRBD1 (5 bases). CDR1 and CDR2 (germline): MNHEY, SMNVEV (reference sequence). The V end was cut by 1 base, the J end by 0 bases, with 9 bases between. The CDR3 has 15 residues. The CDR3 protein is CASSLWGDLNTEAFF. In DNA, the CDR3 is TGTGCCAGCAGTTTATGGGGGGATTTGAACACTGAAGCTTTCTTT.